Shown below are 7 T cell receptor beta chains from a single sample sequenced in a study of OX40 agonist ivuxolimab in advanced cancers. Libraries were built with the immunoSEQ multiplex PCR assay. TCRdb carries this immuneACCESS record with in-frame sequences only. Its versions omit some clonotypes, under half of them owing to an unresolved V gene in the studies checked, with the rest unexplained. The sample table lists about 40,000 clones, approximately 90% of them with a count of one. The ten largest clones take up roughly an eighth of the sample. The sequencing used CD4+ or CD8+ T cells sorted from blood, collected in a trial of the OX40 agonist ivuxolimab. The receptors derive from an adult with an advanced solid tumor such as melanoma, head and neck, liver or kidney cancer.

This chain uses TRBV28 with TRBJ2-5, with 7 positions matching TRBD2. Germline CDR1 MDHEN, CDR2 SYDVKM. The CDR3 runs 13 residues. The trim removed 4 bases at V and 5 bases at J, leaving 4 bases unmatched. Here the CDR3 reads CASSSRGEETQYF. CDR3 DNA: TGTGCCAGCAGTTCCCGGGGGGAGGAGACCCAGTACTTC.

This clone ranks as medium-sized. The sample contains more than one DNA sequence encoding this CDR3. The chain employs TRBV14 and TRBJ1-4, with 7 bases aligning to TRBD1. CDR1 and CDR2 from the germline V gene are SGHDN and FVKESK. J lost 0 bases, V lost 6 bases, and 19 bases had no gene match. There are 20 residues in the CDR3. The CDR3 DNA reads TGTGCCAGCAGGGGTCTACGACGGGCAGGGGGGAGGGCAACTAATGAAAAACTGTTTTTT. Amino acid sequence: CASRGLRRAGGRATNEKLFF.

The chain is built from TRBV7-9 and TRBJ1-4; D not resolved. This CDR3 has 14 residues. Looked up from germline, CDR1 is SEHNR and CDR2 is FQNEAQ (reference sequence). Trimming cost V 7 bases and J 8 bases, with 17 bases left between them. In nucleotides, the CDR3 is TGTGCCAGCACCACAAAAGCCCCAAGAGAAAAACTGTTTTTT. Translating gives CASTTKAPREKLFF.

The chain combines TRBV5-1 with TRBJ1-2, with 9 bases matching TRBD1. Germline V gene data show CDR1 as SGHRS and CDR2 as YFSETQ. The CDR3 consists of 13 residues. With 5 bases clipped from V and 7 bases from J, the junction kept 6 bases outside the gene matches. The CDR3 DNA is TGCGCCAGCAGATGGGACAGGGAGACTGGCTACACCTTC. This gives the protein CASRWDRETGYTF.

This chain links TRBV30 with TRBJ2-7; TRBD2 matches at 7 bases. This CDR3 contains 13 residues. Unmatched junction bases numbered 7, after V lost 7 bases and J lost 1 base. The germline V gene encodes CDR1 GTSNPN and CDR2 SVGIG (reference sequence). DNA for the CDR3: TGTGCCTTAAGCGGGGAAGAGTCCTACGAGCAGTACTTC. Translated: CALSGEESYEQYF.

The sample holds one count of this clone. The chain uses TRBV30 and TRBJ1-1; 7 bases map to TRBD1. CDR1 GTSNPN and CDR2 SVGIG come from the germline V gene (reference sequence). The V and J ends lost 8 bases and 1 base, in that order; junction bases with no gene match: 7. The CDR3 is 13 amino acids. This chain's CDR3 is CAHSNRGNTEAFF. CDR3 coding DNA: TGTGCCCACTCTAACAGGGGGAACACTGAAGCTTTCTTT.

This chain connects TRBV30 to TRBJ2-7; no clear D. CDR1 is GTSNPN, CDR2 SVGIG, per germline (reference sequence). Trimming pared 2 bases from V and 1 base from J, leaving 12 bases between. This CDR3 comprises 14 residues. The CDR3 DNA reads as TGTGCCTGGAGTATCGGACGGCGGTCCTACGAGCAGTACTTC. It is translated as CAWSIGRRSYEQYF.